The present T cell receptor beta chain was sequenced within a study of cytomegalovirus exposure and HLA in healthy donors. About the research overall: Inside one of the first data releases sat 80 million to 95 million unique TCRs taken from HLA-typed donors.

The primer mix had 60 Vbeta and 13 Jbeta primers. Clones were sequenced by immunoSEQ multiplex PCR, and TCRdb holds only the in-frame ones, with some missing. The data hold 120,000 or so clones, with roughly 80% observed a single time. As regards this clone: Its antigen is unidentified.

General observations from the study: A later analysis showed HLA-associated TCR beta chains outstripping equally common others in clonal expansion.

Germline V gene data show CDR1 as MNHEY and CDR2 as SMNVEV (reference sequence). Trimming removed 6 bases from V and 3 bases from J, with 12 bases in between. The CDR3 contains 13 residues. Sequenced: PBMCs. The TCR comes from a woman in her thirties or forties in good health and CMV-seronegative. V and J are TRBV27 and TRBJ2-7, with D possibly being TRBD1 (5 bases). CDR3 amino acids: CASRPWGYYEQYF. The CDR3 bases are TGTGCCAGCAGACCCTGGGGCTACTACGAGCAGTACTTC.